What follows are 22 T cell receptor beta chains derived from one specimen sequenced in a study of graft-versus-host responses after intestinal transplantation. Repertoires were generated with immunoSEQ multiplex PCR, while TCRdb's copy carries only in-frame clones and drops some. Here the sample spans 57,000 or so clones, about 93% being singletons. The sample in question was PBMCs, obtained almost 120 days after intestinal transplantation. The receptor set was obtained from a human patient who received an intestinal transplant, so some T cells may come from the graft donor.

CDR3 nucleotide sequence: TGTGCCAGCAGTTTAATAGGGACAGGGGAGTCCGAGCAGTACTTC. Its protein product is CASSLIGTGESEQYF. The chain links TRBV27 to TRBJ2-7; TRBD1 aligns across 10 bases. With V trimmed by 2 bases and J by 6 bases, 7 bases remained unmatched. The germline gives CDR1 MNHEY, CDR2 SMNVEV (reference sequence). The CDR3 runs to 15 residues.

The DNA for the CDR3 is TGCAGCGTTGACAGACAATACCAAGAGACCCAGTACTTC. This sequence encodes CSVDRQYQETQYF. The chain recombines TRBV29-1 with TRBJ2-5; D is uncertain. V dropped 3 bases and J dropped 0 bases, with 8 bases sitting between them. This CDR3 is built from 13 residues. Germline V gives CDR1 SQVTM, CDR2 ANQGSEA.

V and J are TRBV9 and TRBJ2-2, with D possibly TRBD2 on 6 matching bases. Germline loops: CDR1 SGDLS, CDR2 YYNGEE. This CDR3 has 15 residues. Deletions cut 3 bases from V and 5 bases from J, with 14 bases between. The CDR3 sequence: CASSARRGSTGELFF. DNA of the CDR3: TGTGCCAGCAGCGCGAGGCGGGGAAGTACCGGGGAGCTGTTTTTT. The full variable domain, in which reference TRBV9 and TRBJ2-2 provide the parts outside the CDR3, is DSGVTQTPKHLITATGQRVTLRCSPRSGDLSVYWYQQSLDQGLQFLIQYYNGEERAKGNILERFSAQQFPDLHSELNLSSLELGDSALYFCASSARRGSTGELFFGEGSRLTVL.

The V gene is TRBV12-5, the J gene TRBJ2-2; unclear D gene. The germline gives CDR1 LGHNT, CDR2 FRNRAP. Trimming took 1 base from V and 2 from J, leaving 2 bases between them. This CDR3 region has 13 residues. CDR3 sequence reads: CASGLGNTGELFF. The CDR3 nucleotides read TGTGCTAGTGGTTTGGGAAACACCGGGGAGCTGTTTTTT.

The rearrangement links TRBV19 to TRBJ2-3, with D unclear. V lost 3 bases and J 1 base, leaving 14 bases between the germline ends. CDR1 and CDR2 (germline): LNHDA, SQIVND (reference sequence). The CDR3 length is 16 residues. CDR3 DNA sequence: TGTGCCAGTAGTATGGTTGGGGTTCTCCGCACAGATACGCAGTATTTT. Its translation is CASSMVGVLRTDTQYF.

This clone came up once. The chain carries TRBV7-9 and TRBJ1-2; a weak D match, TRBD1 (6 bases). Germline V CDR1 and CDR2: SEHNR, FQNEAQ (reference sequence). Trimming removed 11 bases at V and 6 bases at J, with 19 bases between. The CDR3 has 13 amino acids. The CDR3 sequence is CAHSGSGVDGYTF. CDR3 in DNA: TGTGCCCACTCGGGGTCAGGGGTGGATGGCTACACCTTC. Full variable domain (rest looked up from reference TRBV7-9 and TRBJ1-2): DTGVSQNPRHKITKRGQNVTFRCDPISEHNRLYWYRQTLGQGPEFLTYFQNEAQLEKSRLLSDRFSAERPKGSFSTLEIQRTEQGDSAMYLCAHSGSGVDGYTFGSGTRLTVV.

This sequence joins TRBV19 and TRBJ2-2; D gene uncertain. Germline assignment: CDR1 LNHDA and CDR2 SQIVND (reference sequence). CDR3 length: 13 amino acids. V was trimmed by 3 bases and J by 8 bases, leaving 10 bases between them. CDR3 amino acids: CASSIFLAGELFF. CDR3 DNA sequence: TGTGCCAGTAGTATTTTCTTAGCAGGGGAGCTGTTTTTT.

In nucleotides, the CDR3 is TGTGCCAGCAGTGAGGCCCAAAGGGGACCCCTCCACTTT. It encodes CASSEAQRGPLHF. This rearrangement joins TRBV25-1 to TRBJ1-6; D may be TRBD1 (5 bases). The V end was cut by 3 bases, the J end by 12 bases, with 12 bases between. The CDR3 sequence is 13 residues long. In germline, CDR1 is MGHDK, CDR2 SYGVNS.

V is TRBV5-1 and J is TRBJ1-1; D possibly corresponds to TRBD1 (5 bases). The CDR3 contains 13 residues. V shed 3 bases and J shed 4 bases, with 10 bases lying between them. CDR1 SGHRS and CDR2 YFSETQ come from the germline V gene. The CDR3, as DNA: TGCGCCAGCAGCTCGCAGGGCGTCACTGAAGCTTTCTTT. The encoded protein is CASSSQGVTEAFF. Complete variable domain (other parts from reference TRBV5-1 and TRBJ1-1): KAGVTQTPRYLIKTRGQQVTLSCSPISGHRSVSWYQQTPGQGLQFLFEYFSETQRNKGNFPGRFSGRQFSNSRSEMNVSTLELGDSALYLCASSSQGVTEAFFGQGTRLTVV.

The rearrangement links TRBV15 to TRBJ1-1, with D perhaps TRBD1 (5 bases). Per germline, CDR1 LNHNV and CDR2 YYDKDF (reference sequence). CDR3 size: 14 residues. Trimming took off 0 bases at V and 8 bases at J, with 13 bases between the two ends. The CDR3: CATSREGRLEEAFF. The CDR3 DNA reads as TGTGCCACCAGCAGAGAGGGACGGCTTGAGGAAGCTTTCTTT.

This chain connects TRBV7-9 to TRBJ2-5; 9 bases align to TRBD2. The germline CDR1 and CDR2 sequences are SEHNR and FQNEAQ (reference sequence). CDR3 length: 15 residues. V gave up 6 bases and J gave up 5 bases; unmatched junction bases: 10. CDR3: CASSTGGRARETQYF. CDR3 nucleotide sequence: TGTGCCAGCAGTACGGGCGGGAGGGCCCGGGAGACCCAGTACTTC.

The rearrangement links TRBV28 to TRBJ2-2; D call uncertain. Per the germline V gene, CDR1 is MDHEN and CDR2 is SYDVKM. This CDR3 contains 14 residues. V was shortened by 7 bases and J by 4 bases, with 13 bases between the two germline ends. CDR3 region: CASTFLAGTGELFF. DNA for the CDR3: TGTGCCAGCACCTTCTTAGCTGGCACCGGGGAGCTGTTTTTT.

This clone occurred once. The rearrangement uses TRBV5-1 and TRBJ2-7; D remains ambiguous. In germline, CDR1 is SGHRS, CDR2 YFSETQ. V lost 1 base to trimming and J lost 6 bases, with 8 bases between them. This CDR3 has 12 amino acids. The CDR3 DNA reads TGCGCCAGCAGCTTGAAAGCCTCCGAGCAGTACTTC. It yields the protein CASSLKASEQYF.

This sequence joins TRBV5-1 and TRBJ1-1; a weak D match, TRBD1 (5 bases). Germline lookup yields CDR1 SGHRS and CDR2 YFSETQ. This CDR3 spans 13 amino acids. The V and J ends lost 4 bases and 6 bases respectively, with 13 bases between them. The CDR3 here is CASSASDSAEAFF. In DNA, the CDR3 is TGCGCCAGCAGCGCTAGCGACAGCGCTGAAGCTTTCTTT. Drawing the rest from reference TRBV5-1 and TRBJ1-1, the complete variable domain is KAGVTQTPRYLIKTRGQQVTLSCSPISGHRSVSWYQQTPGQGLQFLFEYFSETQRNKGNFPGRFSGRQFSNSRSEMNVSTLELGDSALYLCASSASDSAEAFFGQGTRLTVV.

This chain links TRBV5-1 with TRBJ1-4; unclear D gene. The V end was cut by 0 bases, the J end by 6 bases, with 24 bases between. The CDR3 is 19 amino acids. From germline, CDR1 is SGHRS and CDR2 YFSETQ. The CDR3 sequence: CASSLAGRTDGALDEKLFF. The CDR3, as DNA: TGCGCCAGCAGCTTGGCGGGGAGAACGGACGGAGCCCTTGATGAAAAACTGTTTTTT.

The V and J genes are TRBV6-5 and TRBJ2-3; TRBD2 might be the D (7 bases). This CDR3 region has 13 residues. V was clipped by 8 bases and J by 2 bases, with 11 bases between them. CDR1 is MNHEY and CDR2 is SVGAGI in the germline V gene. In DNA form, the CDR3 reads TGTGCCAGCGGGGGGGGCGTCACAGATACGCAGTATTTT. It translates to CASGGGVTDTQYF.

V gene TRBV2 combines with J gene TRBJ2-1; 12 bases align to TRBD2. This CDR3 has 16 residues. Germline V gives CDR1 SNHLY, CDR2 FYNNEI. Trimming cost V 6 bases and J 4 bases; bases outside gene matches: 7. The CDR3 reads CASRLAGGPGYNEQFF. CDR3 sequence (DNA): TGTGCCAGCAGGCTAGCGGGAGGGCCGGGATACAATGAGCAGTTCTTC.

The chain carries TRBV19 and TRBJ1-1; D unclear. Germline V gene lookup returns CDR1 LNHDA and CDR2 SQIVND (reference sequence). The CDR3 length is 14 residues. Trimming left V 5 bases short and J 0 bases short, with 10 bases between. In nucleotides, the CDR3 is TGTGCCAGTAGTTTCACACGGGTGAACACTGAAGCTTTCTTT. This encodes CASSFTRVNTEAFF. The full variable domain, in which reference TRBV19 and TRBJ1-1 provide the parts outside the CDR3, is DGGITQSPKYLFRKEGQNVTLSCEQNLNHDAMYWYRQDPGQGLRLIYYSQIVNDFQKGDIAEGYSVSREKKESFPLTVTSAQKNPTAFYLCASSFTRVNTEAFFGQGTRLTVV.

The rearrangement links TRBV5-1 to TRBJ2-2, with D unresolved. With 4 bases removed from V and 6 bases from J, the gap between germline ends came to 13 bases. The CDR3 has 14 residues. Looked up from germline, CDR1 is SGHRS and CDR2 is YFSETQ. This chain's CDR3 is CASSDRLGPGELFF. DNA for the CDR3: TGCGCCAGCAGCGACCGACTGGGCCCCGGGGAGCTGTTTTTT.

This clone was counted only a few times. Other DNA variants within this sample encode the same CDR3. The chain joins TRBV5-1 to TRBJ2-1, with no clear D. Germline CDR1 and CDR2: SGHRS and YFSETQ. V was cut by 0 bases and J by 9 bases, with 7 bases left in between. CDR3 size: 12 residues. CDR3 nucleotides: TGCGCCAGCAGCTTGGGAGGTGGTGAGCAGTTCTTC. The encoded protein is CASSLGGGEQFF.

The chain carries TRBV5-5 and TRBJ1-3; no reliable D call. The V end was cut by 4 bases, the J end by 0 bases, with 8 bases between. The CDR3 has 14 residues. Germline CDR1 reads SGHKS; CDR2 reads YYEKEE (reference sequence). The chain's CDR3 is CASSLTGSGNTIYF. The DNA of the CDR3 is TGTGCCAGCAGCCTGACTGGCTCTGGAAACACCATATATTTT.

Regarding this clone: At one of its ends the junction is not consistent with the germline gene, which may arise from a read error. V usage is TRBV2 and J usage is TRBJ1-2; 8 nucleotides align to TRBD1. The CDR3 spans 12 residues. Germline CDR1 SNHLY, CDR2 FYNNEI. CDR3 bases: TGCGGGGAGGCCACAGGGGGCTATGGCTACACCTTC. Encoded protein: CGEATGGYGYTF. Based on the CDR3 plus reference TRBV2 and TRBJ1-2, the full variable domain is EPEVTQTPSHQVTQMGQEVILRCVPISNHLYFYWYRQILGQKVEFLVSFYNNEISEKSEIFDDQFSVERPDGSNFTLKIRSTKLEDSAMYFCGEATGGYGYTFGSGTRLTVV.